The 10 T cell receptor beta chains in this list originate from one sample, sequenced in a study of OX40 agonist ivuxolimab in advanced cancers. The table came from immunoSEQ multiplex PCR; TCRdb's copy has only in-frame clones and leaves some out. The sample holds around 76,000 clones, roughly 94% seen once. Source: CD4+ or CD8+ T cells sorted from blood, taken in a trial of the OX40 agonist ivuxolimab. The receptors here all came from an adult with an advanced solid tumor such as melanoma, head and neck, liver or kidney cancer.

The gene calls are TRBV4-1 and TRBJ2-1; D unresolved. The CDR3 has 12 amino acids. CDR1 and CDR2 (germline): MGHRA, YSYEKL. Trimming pared 4 bases from V and 4 bases from J, leaving 5 bases between. The CDR3 reads CASSPAYNEQFF. CDR3 DNA sequence: TGCGCCAGCAGCCCCGCATACAATGAGCAGTTCTTC.

This chain connects TRBV28 to TRBJ2-7, with 9 bases identical to TRBD1. V was pared by 5 bases and J by 6 bases, with 11 bases of the junction left unmatched. This CDR3 has 15 residues. Germline V gene sequence: CDR1 MDHEN, CDR2 SYDVKM. The CDR3 DNA sequence: TGTGCCAGCAGTCCTGGTATCACAGGGGGCGTCGAGCAGTACTTC. It yields the protein CASSPGITGGVEQYF.

The chain employs TRBV7-3 and TRBJ2-7, with 9 bases fitting TRBD2. CDR3 length: 15 residues. CDR1 is SGHTA, CDR2 FQGTGA, per germline. J lost 4 bases, V lost 5 bases, and 9 bases had no gene match. Here the CDR3 reads CASSPREGPLYEQYF. The CDR3 DNA reads as TGTGCCAGCAGCCCGCGGGAGGGCCCCCTTTACGAGCAGTACTTC.

The gene calls are TRBV30 and TRBJ2-1, with 9 bases that match TRBD2. CDR3 size: 19 residues. In germline, CDR1 is GTSNPN, CDR2 SVGIG (reference sequence). V gave up 6 bases and J gave up 4 bases; unmatched junction bases: 22. The CDR3 DNA is TGTGCCTGTCCCGGGGACCTTGCGCCGCTAGCGGGGTCTTACAATGAGCAGTTCTTC. Protein product: CACPGDLAPLAGSYNEQFF.

The chain couples TRBV15 to TRBJ1-3; no definite D call. This CDR3 is 14 amino acids long. The germline V and J ends were trimmed by 4 bases and 0 bases, with 7 bases remaining between them. The germline CDR1 and CDR2 sequences are LNHNV and YYDKDF (reference sequence). The CDR3 DNA reads TGTGCCACCAGCACGACGGGCTCTGGAAACACCATATATTTT. Protein product: CATSTTGSGNTIYF.

This clone appeared once. The chain employs TRBV10-2 and TRBJ2-1, with 15 bases identical to TRBD2. The junction had 4 bases not matched to a gene; V was cut back by 6 bases and J by 1 base. Germline V gene data show CDR1 as WSHSY and CDR2 as SAAADI. The CDR3 sequence is 17 residues long. CDR3 region: CASSHGLAGGSYNEQFF. The CDR3 DNA sequence: TGCGCCAGCAGCCACGGACTAGCGGGAGGGTCCTACAATGAGCAGTTCTTC.

The V and J genes are TRBV5-1 and TRBJ2-7; 7 bases map to TRBD2. Germline V gene data show CDR1 as SGHRS and CDR2 as YFSETQ. The CDR3 sequence is 13 residues long. V shed 1 base, J shed 3 bases, and the junction held 1 base outside the gene matches. The CDR3 DNA is TGCGCCAGCAGCTTGACTAGCGTCTACGAGCAGTACTTC. It codes for CASSLTSVYEQYF.

As DNA, the CDR3 is TGCGCCAGCAGCCGGACAGGGGATGGCGACGAGCAGTACTTC. This sequence encodes CASSRTGDGDEQYF. The chain links TRBV4-3 to TRBJ2-7, with TRBD1 identical over 9 bases. J gave up 5 bases and V 4 bases, and 6 bases lay outside the gene matches. The germline CDR1 and CDR2 sequences are LGHNA and YSLEER. The CDR3 has 14 amino acids.

The rearrangement uses TRBV4-3 and TRBJ2-7, with 7 bases fitting TRBD2. From germline, CDR1 is LGHNA and CDR2 YSLEER. The CDR3 is 16 residues long. V trimming: 0 bases; J trimming: 4 bases; junction bases outside the gene matches: 9. The CDR3 sequence is CASSQDRFTGGYEQYF. DNA for the CDR3: TGCGCCAGCAGCCAAGATCGCTTCACGGGAGGTTACGAGCAGTACTTC.

The chain employs TRBV6-1 and TRBJ2-1; D remains unclear. CDR3 length: 12 amino acids. The germline V gene encodes CDR1 MNHNS and CDR2 SASEGT. V lost 5 bases to trimming and J lost 8 bases, with 10 bases between them. The CDR3 loop is CASSPDPHEQFF. CDR3 in DNA: TGTGCCAGCAGTCCCGACCCCCATGAGCAGTTCTTC.